Included here is one T cell receptor (beta chain) sequence, with context. No antigen is known for it. The sample originates from a study of T cell responses to AZD1222 COVID-19 vaccine. The method was immunoSEQ multiplex PCR; TCRdb's version includes in-frame clones alone and lacks a portion of them. The repertoire holds about 130,000 clones, approximately 85% seen once, with 4.5% to 7% in the top ten. General observations from the study: Seropositive at baseline were only 5 or 6 AZD1222 recipients. Spike-wide vaccine-associated CD4 TCRs dominated at 160-218 and 743-854.

CDR3 length equals 13 residues. With 5 bases removed from V and 12 bases from J, the gap between germline ends came to 19 bases. Germline V gene sequence: CDR1 SGHVS, CDR2 FQNEAQ. V and J are TRBV7-8 and TRBJ2-5, with a tentative D call TRBD1 (6 bases). This sample comprised peripheral blood, obtained 28 days after the second AZD1222 dose. The TCR comes from an adult who received the AZD1222 COVID-19 vaccine. The CDR3, as DNA: TGTGCCAGCAGCCCCCCCTGGGACACGACTAAGTACTTC. Protein: CASSPPWDTTKYF.